The 19 T cell receptor beta chains in this list originate from one sample, sequenced in a study of T cell responses to AZD1222 COVID-19 vaccine. The repertoire was sequenced with immunoSEQ multiplex PCR; TCRdb's copy has only in-frame clones and lacks some. Of 120,000 to 150,000 clones in the sample, approximately 90% were seen once. The starting material was peripheral blood, obtained 28 days after the second AZD1222 dose. The receptors were gathered from an adult who received the AZD1222 COVID-19 vaccine.

This clone was recorded once. This chain connects TRBV4-1 to TRBJ2-1, with D possibly TRBD2 on 6 matching bases. Trimming took 2 bases from V and 9 from J, leaving 14 bases between them. Germline V gives CDR1 MGHRA, CDR2 YSYEKL. This CDR3 is built from 14 residues. CDR3 protein: CASSQQGAGGEQFF. The CDR3 DNA sequence: TGCGCCAGCAGCCAACAGGGCGCCGGGGGTGAGCAGTTCTTC.

The chain joins TRBV2 to TRBJ2-3, with D perhaps assigned TRBD1 or TRBD2 (6 bases each). The CDR3 length is 19 residues. Germline CDR1 reads SNHLY; CDR2 reads FYNNEI. V was shortened by 2 bases and J by 0 bases, with 21 bases between the two germline ends. In DNA form, the CDR3 reads TGTGCCAGCAGTGAATGGGGGACAAGGGTGGGACTCAGCACAGATACGCAGTATTTT. Translated, it gives CASSEWGTRVGLSTDTQYF.

Worth noting for this clone: Just one base apart from a much larger clone, this may be a read error. The chain joins TRBV2 to TRBJ2-1, with TRBD2 as a possible D gene (6 bases). This CDR3 comprises 14 residues. Germline CDR1 reads SNHLY; CDR2 reads FYNNEI. V was shortened by 6 bases and J by 0 bases, with 9 bases between the two germline ends. In nucleotides, the CDR3 is TGTGCCAGCAGCCGGGAGAGCTCCTACAATGAGCAGTTCTTC. Amino acids: CASSRESSYNEQFF.

V usage is TRBV5-1 and J usage is TRBJ1-1; D possibly corresponds to TRBD1 (5 bases). The CDR3 is 15 residues long. Germline CDR1 SGHRS, CDR2 YFSETQ. V was shortened by 3 bases and J by 5 bases, with 17 bases between the two germline ends. This CDR3 is CASSWEGPGGTEAFF. CDR3 DNA sequence: TGCGCCAGCAGCTGGGAGGGACCGGGAGGGACTGAAGCTTTCTTT.

For this clone: Compared with germline, one end of the junction differs, possibly owing to a read error. The CDR3 DNA reads as TGTGCCAGCAGCTTAGACAGGGTCCAGCCCCAGCATTTT. This encodes CASSLDRVQPQHF. J is TRBJ1-5 and V is TRBV12-3 or TRBV12-4; 7 nucleotides agree with TRBD1. The CDR3 spans 13 residues.

The chain is built from TRBV7-2 and TRBJ1-5; D is unresolved. The CDR3 contains 15 residues. CDR1 SGHTA and CDR2 FQGNSA come from the germline V gene. The V gene lost 3 bases and the J gene lost 2 bases, with 11 bases spanning the gap. The CDR3 loop is CASSFSGHGNQPQHF. The CDR3 DNA follows: TGTGCCAGCAGCTTCTCCGGGCATGGCAATCAGCCCCAGCATTTT. The complete variable domain, with remaining parts taken from reference TRBV7-2 and TRBJ1-5, reads GAGVSQSPSNKVTEKGKDVELRCDPISGHTALYWYRQSLGQGLEFLIYFQGNSAPDKSGLPSDRFSAERTGGSVSTLTIQRTQQEDSAVYLCASSFSGHGNQPQHFGDGTRLSIL.

J is TRBJ2-7 and V is TRBV12-5; D not resolved. The CDR3 is made up of 14 amino acids. Germline V gene sequence: CDR1 LGHNT, CDR2 FRNRAP. With 0 bases removed from V and 4 bases from J, the gap between germline ends came to 10 bases. CDR3 bases: TGTGCTAGTGGTTTGGTAAGGCAGTCGTACGAGCAGTACTTC. It specifies CASGLVRQSYEQYF. Complete variable domain (other parts from reference TRBV12-5 and TRBJ2-7): DARVTQTPRHKVTEMGQEVTMRCQPILGHNTVFWYRQTMMQGLELLAYFRNRAPLDDSGMPKDRFSAEMPDATLATLKIQPSEPRDSAVYFCASGLVRQSYEQYFGPGTRLTVT.

J is TRBJ2-5 and V is TRBV9, with D perhaps matching TRBD2 (6 bases). V gave up 3 bases and J gave up 2 bases, with 11 bases separating them. Germline CDR1 SGDLS, CDR2 YYNGEE. The CDR3 runs 14 residues. The chain's CDR3 is CASSDRDLQETQYF. In DNA, the CDR3 is TGTGCCAGCAGCGACCGGGACTTGCAAGAGACCCAGTACTTC.

The rearrangement uses TRBV20-1 and TRBJ2-7; 10 nucleotides agree with TRBD1. Germline V CDR1 and CDR2: DFQATT, SNEGSKA (reference sequence). The CDR3 consists of 11 residues. Trimming removed 3 bases from V and 12 bases from J; junction bases left unmatched: 5. Here the CDR3 reads CSASGDRGTYF. The CDR3 nucleotides read TGCAGTGCTAGCGGGGACAGGGGAACGTACTTC.

As regards this clone: The junction shows a germline mismatch at one end, possibly a read error. The V call is TRBV12-3 or TRBV12-4, the J call TRBJ2-1; 9 bases align to TRBD1. The CDR3 has 13 residues. As DNA, the CDR3 is TGTGCCAGCAGACCGACTACAGGGGGCGGCTGCGTCTTC. This translates into CASRPTTGGGCVF.

V and J are TRBV11-2 and TRBJ2-3; D is perhaps TRBD2 (6 bases). CDR3 length: 15 amino acids. CDR1 is SGHAT and CDR2 is FQNNGV in the germline V gene. Trimming stripped 5 bases from V and 2 bases from J, with 14 bases between. Here the CDR3 reads CASSLGTPPTDTQYF. CDR3 nucleotide sequence: TGTGCCAGCAGCCTGGGGACTCCCCCCACAGATACGCAGTATTTT.

This chain links TRBV4-2 with TRBJ1-1; no clear D gene. This CDR3 is built from 15 residues. Germline V CDR1 and CDR2: LGHNA, YNFKEQ. V lost 6 bases and J lost 4, with 18 bases in between. In nucleotides, the CDR3 is TGTGCCAGCAGAAGGTCCACCTTGGGCCCCACTGAAGCTTTCTTT. Its protein is CASRRSTLGPTEAFF.

This clone was picked up one time. The rearrangement uses TRBV4-2 and TRBJ1-1; a possible D gene is TRBD1 (6 bases). Germline V CDR1 and CDR2: LGHNA, YNFKEQ. Trimming removed 0 bases at V and 6 bases at J, with 11 bases between. The CDR3 covers 14 residues. Written as DNA, the CDR3 is TGTGCCAGCAGCCAAGATAGGGGGGTGGCTGAAGCTTTCTTT. Encoded protein: CASSQDRGVAEAFF.

This chain joins TRBV24-1 and TRBJ2-1; no clear D gene. The V end lost 9 bases, the J end lost 8 bases, and 13 bases lay between the germline ends. CDR3 length: 12 residues. Germline lookup yields CDR1 KGHDR and CDR2 SFDVKD. In nucleotides, the CDR3 is TGTGCCACCGGTACAACAGACCATGAGCAGTTCTTC. Translated, it gives CATGTTDHEQFF.

This clone was detected only once. V is TRBV7-6 and J is TRBJ2-7; D perhaps matches TRBD2 (5 bases). There are 15 residues in the CDR3. From germline, CDR1 is SGHVS and CDR2 FNYEAQ. V was shortened by 5 bases and J by 6 bases, with 20 bases between the two germline ends. This CDR3 is CASSLVGSFKGEQYF. DNA of the CDR3: TGTGCCAGCAGCCTCGTGGGGAGTTTTAAGGGCGAGCAGTACTTC.

This rearrangement joins TRBV10-3 to TRBJ2-1, with 9 bases fitting TRBD2. Losses at the gene ends were 4 bases for V and 8 bases for J; bases not matched to a gene: 9. Looked up from germline, CDR1 is ENHRY and CDR2 is SYGVKD. The CDR3 totals 15 residues. CDR3 coding DNA: TGTGCCATCAGTGCGGTGGCGGGAGGGCCGGATGAGCAGTTCTTC. Translation gives CAISAVAGGPDEQFF.

The V and J genes are TRBV4-3 and TRBJ2-7, with 9 positions matching TRBD2. The CDR3 length is 15 residues. J was trimmed by 1 base and V by 4 bases; bases with no gene match: 5. Germline V gene lookup returns CDR1 LGHNA and CDR2 YSLEER. The CDR3 DNA follows: TGCGCCAGCAGCCCAGATCTAGCGGGGTCCTACGAGCAGTACTTC. It encodes CASSPDLAGSYEQYF.

The J gene is TRBJ2-6, the V gene TRBV2; D is undetermined. V dropped 8 bases and J dropped 1 base, with 9 bases sitting between them. Germline V CDR1 and CDR2: SNHLY, FYNNEI. This CDR3 has 14 amino acids. The CDR3 nucleotides are TGTGCCAGCGAGGTGGGGTCTGGGGCCAACGTCCTGACTTTC. As protein: CASEVGSGANVLTF.

The chain uses TRBV2 and TRBJ1-1; perhaps TRBD1 as D (6 bases). Trimming removed 7 bases at V and 6 bases at J, with 12 bases between. CDR3 size: 12 residues. The germline V gene encodes CDR1 SNHLY and CDR2 FYNNEI. CDR3 sequence (DNA): TGTGCCAGCAAGGGGGGAAACGCTGAAGCTTTCTTT. Its translation: CASKGGNAEAFF.